The clone carrying this T cell receptor beta chain was seen many times. The antigen is not known. Time point: newly diagnosed GD, antithyroid drugs for less than 3 months. Preparation of the TCR library used RNA extracted from PBMCs. The data are from a study of regulatory T cells in long-lasting Graves disease. Study-wide findings and caveats: Analyses excluded thyroid tissue, covering peripheral blood alone. It was possible that the small sample size reduced accuracy.

V dropped 5 bases and J dropped 0; count of bases not matched to a gene: 7. The CDR3 runs to 15 residues. Germline CDR1 is DFQATT and CDR2 is SNEGSKA (reference sequence). Through Arm-PCR of CDR3 regions and iRepertoire HTBI primers, TCR beta libraries were built. MiXCR was run by TCRdb on the multiplex PCR reads, yielding one entry per CDR3 protein. The table records roughly 610,000 distinct CDR3 sequences, more than 15% of them present only once. Separately, the same data were catalogued under a study of T cells in Graves' hyperthyroidism and ophthalmopathy.

The clonotype comes from a man between 18 and 29 years old with Graves disease. This specimen was peripheral blood mononuclear cells (PBMCs), taken at new diagnosis, from a patient treated with antithyroid drugs. This chain uses TRBV20-1 with TRBJ2-3, with TRBD2 matching over 8 bases. In DNA form, the CDR3 reads TGCAGTGCTGAGCCAGCGGGGGTTAGCACAGATACGCAGTATTTT. Translated, it gives CSAEPAGVSTDTQYF.